These 10 T cell receptor beta chains came from one sample sequenced in a study of glioma-infiltrating T cells. Using RNA template, CDR3s of TCR alpha and beta were amplified with iRepertoire arm-PCR. MiXCR, run by TCRdb on the multiplex PCR reads, gives a single entry per CDR3 protein. This table holds some 130,000 distinct CDR3 sequences, around 25% found once. The sequenced sample consisted of glioma tissue, nonneoplastic brain tissue, or PBMCs (not recorded which). These receptors were obtained from a human donor with low-grade glioma or glioblastoma, undergoing nonglioma brain surgery, or in good health (not recorded which).

This clonotype was seen a handful of times. The CDR3 protein is CASTEGDRGDLNIQYF. The CDR3 nucleotides are TGTGCCAGCACTGAAGGGGATCGGGGGGACCTAAACATTCAGTACTTC. This rearrangement joins TRBV7-9 to TRBJ2-4; 7 nucleotides line up with TRBD2. V trimming: 7 bases; J trimming: 6 bases; junction bases outside the gene matches: 15. This CDR3 has 16 amino acids. The germline V gene has CDR1 SEHNR and CDR2 FQNEAQ (reference sequence).

About this clonotype itself: A much larger clone differs by one base, so this may be a read error. V is TRBV20-1 and J is TRBJ1-4; 7 positions agree with TRBD1. This CDR3 is built from 13 residues. Looked up from germline, CDR1 is DFQATT and CDR2 is SNEGSKA (reference sequence). V lost 6 bases, J lost 2 bases, and 3 bases stayed unmatched. The CDR3 nucleotides are TGCAGTGCCAGGGACAGCACTAATGAAAAACTGTTTTTT. Amino acids: CSARDSTNEKLFF.

The chain combines TRBV5-1 with TRBJ1-1; possibly TRBD1 for D (6 bases). Germline V CDR1 and CDR2: SGHRS, YFSETQ. CDR3 length: 13 residues. Trimming took off 1 base at V and 6 bases at J, with 10 bases between the two ends. Written as DNA, the CDR3 is TGCGCCAGCAGCTTGTTTGGACAGTCTGAAGCTTTCTTT. Its protein is CASSLFGQSEAFF.

The J gene is TRBJ2-1, the V gene TRBV20-1, with 14 positions matching TRBD2. The V segment lost 3 bases and the J segment 2 bases; nucleotides outside the gene matches: 0. Germline V lookup: CDR1 DFQATT, CDR2 SNEGSKA (reference sequence). The CDR3 consists of 15 residues. Written as DNA, the CDR3 is TGCAGTGCTAGGACTAGCGGGGGGGCCTACAATGAGCAGTTCTTC. Translated: CSARTSGGAYNEQFF.

Ten or more counts support this clonotype. This rearrangement joins TRBV24-1 to TRBJ2-3; D might be TRBD1 or TRBD2, each matching 5 bases. The CDR3 consists of 16 residues. Per germline, CDR1 KGHDR and CDR2 SFDVKD. Between the trimmed V and J ends, which lost 7 bases and 4 bases, there was a span of 20 bases. The CDR3 spells CATSNRGGRIADTQYF. CDR3 coding DNA: TGTGCCACCAGCAACCGGGGCGGACGAATTGCAGATACGCAGTATTTT.

This chain uses TRBV2 with TRBJ2-5; either TRBD1 or TRBD2 may supply D (5 bases each). The length of the CDR3 is 14 residues. Germline V gene data show CDR1 as SNHLY and CDR2 as FYNNEI. V was clipped by 6 bases and J by 5 bases, with 16 bases between them. CDR3 coding DNA: TGTGCCAGCAGCGCCCGCGAGGGGTTGGAGACCCAGTACTTC. Translation: CASSAREGLETQYF. The entire variable domain, with the rest obtained from reference TRBV2 and TRBJ2-5, is as follows: EPEVTQTPSHQVTQMGQEVILRCVPISNHLYFYWYRQILGQKVEFLVSFYNNEISEKSEIFDDQFSVERPDGSNFTLKIRSTKLEDSAMYFCASSAREGLETQYFGPGTRLLVL.

A note on this clonotype: An end of the junction does not agree with germline; a read error may underlie this. V usage is TRBV6-6 and J usage is TRBJ1-1, with D possibly being TRBD1 (6 bases). The CDR3 extends over 15 amino acids. CDR1 and CDR2 from the germline V gene are MNHNY and SVGAGI (reference sequence). CDR3 protein: CASSQLFQGSTETFF. The CDR3 DNA is TGTGCTAGCAGTCAACTCTTCCAGGGGTCGACTGAAACTTTCTTT.

This clonotype was seen at least ten times. The chain joins TRBV6-1 to TRBJ2-3; a possible D gene is TRBD1 (6 bases). This CDR3 is built from 14 residues. Looked up from germline, CDR1 is MNHNS and CDR2 is SASEGT. CDR3 coding DNA: TGTGCGGGCAGGGGCGAAACTAGCACAGATACGCAGTATTTT. Translation gives CAGRGETSTDTQYF.

The chain is built from TRBV2 and TRBJ2-1, with unresolved D. The V and J ends lost 4 bases and 9 bases respectively, with 7 bases between them. Germline V gene lookup returns CDR1 SNHLY and CDR2 FYNNEI. The CDR3 consists of 11 residues. DNA for the CDR3: TGTGCCAGCAGTGGCCATGGTGAGCAGTTCTTC. It yields the protein CASSGHGEQFF.

A few counts support this clonotype. The chain has TRBV19 and TRBJ1-5; 7 bases fit TRBD1. The germline gives CDR1 LNHDA, CDR2 SQIVND (reference sequence). The CDR3 consists of 16 residues. The V and J ends lost 9 bases and 0 bases, in that order; junction bases with no gene match: 11. In nucleotides, the CDR3 is TGTGCCAGCTCTGAACAGGGGCCGAATAGCAATCAGCCCCAGCATTTT. Residues: CASSEQGPNSNQPQHF.